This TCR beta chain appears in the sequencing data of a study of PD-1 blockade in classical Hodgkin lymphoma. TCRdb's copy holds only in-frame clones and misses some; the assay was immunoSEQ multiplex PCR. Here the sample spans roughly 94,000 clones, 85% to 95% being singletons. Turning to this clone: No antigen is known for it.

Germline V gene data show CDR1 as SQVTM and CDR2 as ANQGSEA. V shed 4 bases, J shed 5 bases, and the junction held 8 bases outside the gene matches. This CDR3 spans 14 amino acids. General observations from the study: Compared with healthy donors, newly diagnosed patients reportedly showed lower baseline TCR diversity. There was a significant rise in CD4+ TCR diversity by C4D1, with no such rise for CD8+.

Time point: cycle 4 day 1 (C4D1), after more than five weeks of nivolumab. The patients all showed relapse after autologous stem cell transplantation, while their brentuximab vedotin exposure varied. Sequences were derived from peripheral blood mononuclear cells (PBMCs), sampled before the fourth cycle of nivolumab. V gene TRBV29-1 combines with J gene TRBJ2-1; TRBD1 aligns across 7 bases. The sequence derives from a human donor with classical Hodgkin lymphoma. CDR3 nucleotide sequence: TGCAGCGTTGGAGGGGGCGGCCGTAACAATGAGCAGTTCTTC. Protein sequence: CSVGGGGRNNEQFF.